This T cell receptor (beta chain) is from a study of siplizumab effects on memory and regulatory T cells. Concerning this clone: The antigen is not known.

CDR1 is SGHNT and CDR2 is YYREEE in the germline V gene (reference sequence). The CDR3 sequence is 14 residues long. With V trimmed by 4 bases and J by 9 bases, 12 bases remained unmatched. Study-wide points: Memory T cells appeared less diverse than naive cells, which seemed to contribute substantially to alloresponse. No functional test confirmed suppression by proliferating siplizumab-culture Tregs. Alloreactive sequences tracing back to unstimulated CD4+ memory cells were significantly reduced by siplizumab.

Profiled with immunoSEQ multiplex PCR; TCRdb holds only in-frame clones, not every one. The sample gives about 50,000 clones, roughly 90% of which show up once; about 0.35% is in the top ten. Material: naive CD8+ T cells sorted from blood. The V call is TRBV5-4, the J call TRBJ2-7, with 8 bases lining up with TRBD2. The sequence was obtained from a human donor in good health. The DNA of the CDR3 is TGTGCCAGCAGCCTTAGCGGGAACCCTACGGGGCAGTACTTC. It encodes CASSLSGNPTGQYF.